This TCR beta chain was identified in a study of cytotoxic CD8 clonotypes in ibrutinib-treated CLL. At the level of the study: Patients: some eleven relapsed/refractory, 15 treatment-naive, about 18 IGHV unmutated. Median treatment time before response sampling was about 12 months, range 6 to 36. Study findings and constraints: The clonality went up when patients responded to ibrutinib and dropped back toward baseline at progression.

Measured with immunoSEQ multiplex PCR; TCRdb has only the in-frame clones, and not every one. The sample includes approximately 22,000 clones, 65% to 75% of them seen just once. This clone was counted between two and nine times. The target antigen is unknown. Germline V lookup: CDR1 LGHNA, CDR2 YNFKEQ. V lost 4 bases and J lost 1, with 18 bases in between. The CDR3 covers 17 residues. This clonotype was obtained from a human donor with chronic lymphocytic leukemia. The chain employs TRBV4-2 and TRBJ2-3; D might be TRBD1 or TRBD2, each matching 6 bases. The sequencing used PBMCs, collected before ibrutinib treatment. This CDR3 reads CASSRGATRSGTDTQYF. As DNA, the CDR3 is TGTGCCAGCAGCCGGGGGGCTACCCGTAGCGGCACAGATACGCAGTATTTT.